The 12 T cell receptor beta chains reported below all come from one sample, sequenced in a study of memory CD4+ T cells and cytomegalovirus serostatus. TCRdb's table, derived via immunoSEQ multiplex PCR, lists solely in-frame clones and lacks some. Of some 52,000 clones listed, 80% to 90% are singletons. Single viable CD3+CD4+CD8-CD45RO+ cells were sorted as the memory CD4+ T cells. Sequencing was carried out using memory CD4+ T cells from blood. The origin of the receptors is an adult in good health and CMV-seropositive.

In its sample, this clone ranks as medium-sized (0.01 to 0.1%). The gene calls are TRBV27 and TRBJ1-5, with 7 bases aligning to TRBD1. J was trimmed by 3 bases and V by 6 bases; bases with no gene match: 14. The CDR3 has 17 residues. The germline CDR1 and CDR2 sequences are MNHEY and SMNVEV (reference sequence). In DNA form, the CDR3 reads TGTGCCAGCAGCCGTGGAGGGGGCACACAGAACAATCAGCCCCAGCATTTT. Translated: CASSRGGGTQNNQPQHF.

The rearrangement joins TRBV18 to TRBJ2-7; D is possibly TRBD1 (6 bases). CDR1 is KGHSH and CDR2 is LQKENI in the germline V gene. The CDR3 extends over 14 amino acids. V was shortened by 4 bases and J by 4 bases, with 14 bases between the two germline ends. The CDR3 DNA reads TGTGCCAGCTCACGCCGTGGAAGGGGGTACGAGCAGTACTTC. Its protein is CASSRRGRGYEQYF. Combining the CDR3 with reference TRBV18 and TRBJ2-7 gives the whole variable domain NAGVMQNPRHLVRRRGQEARLRCSPMKGHSHVYWYRQLPEEGLKFMVYLQKENIIDESGMPKERFSAEFPKEGPSILRIQQVVRGDSAAYFCASSRRGRGYEQYFGPGTRLTVT.

This chain joins TRBV18 and TRBJ2-7, with a weak D call TRBD2 (6 bases). V shed 6 bases and J shed 0 bases, with 18 bases lying between them. The CDR3 contains 16 residues. Per germline, CDR1 KGHSH and CDR2 LQKENI. In nucleotides, the CDR3 is TGTGCCAGCTCGGAGGGCTCCGGAGGTAGCTCCTACGAGCAGTACTTC. Translating gives CASSEGSGGSSYEQYF.

The chain is built from TRBV7-9 and TRBJ1-2; D ambiguous. The CDR3 length is 12 residues. Trimming removed 3 bases from V and 7 bases from J, with 9 bases in between. Germline V CDR1 and CDR2: SEHNR, FQNEAQ (reference sequence). DNA of the CDR3: TGTGCCAGCAGCTTTCCGGACGGTGGCTACACCTTC. Its translation: CASSFPDGGYTF.

The chain joins TRBV28 to TRBJ1-5, with D maybe TRBD1 (5 bases). The CDR3 is 16 residues long. Germline V gives CDR1 MDHEN, CDR2 SYDVKM. Trimming left V 6 bases short and J 0 bases short, with 15 bases between. CDR3 sequence (DNA): TGTGCCAGCAGCTACAGACAGACAAATAGCAATCAGCCCCAGCATTTT. Its protein product is CASSYRQTNSNQPQHF.

J is TRBJ2-3 and V is TRBV18; D uncertain. Germline-derived CDR1 and CDR2 are KGHSH and LQKENI. The ends were cut back, 1 base at V and 0 bases at J, with 8 bases in the middle. This CDR3 has 15 residues. CDR3 in amino acids: CASSPQGRSTDTQYF. In DNA, the CDR3 is TGTGCCAGCTCACCACAAGGACGGAGCACAGATACGCAGTATTTT.

The chain couples TRBV28 to TRBJ1-2; TRBD1 might be the D (5 bases). V lost 3 bases and J 2 bases, leaving 10 bases between the germline ends. This CDR3 has 14 residues. CDR1 is MDHEN and CDR2 is SYDVKM in the germline V gene. CDR3 protein: CASSFSGRNYGYTF. The CDR3 nucleotides are TGTGCCAGCAGTTTTTCGGGACGGAACTATGGCTACACCTTC.

This sequence joins TRBV28 and TRBJ2-1; 9 bases line up with TRBD2. Germline CDR1 reads MDHEN; CDR2 reads SYDVKM. This CDR3 has 15 amino acids. V shed 5 bases, J shed 3 bases, and the junction held 5 bases outside the gene matches. The CDR3 loop is CASSVSSGNYNEQFF. The CDR3 nucleotides are TGTGCCAGCAGTGTTTCTAGCGGGAACTACAATGAGCAGTTCTTC.

The chain joins TRBV12-5 to TRBJ2-1; D might be TRBD1 (5 bases). V lost 4 bases and J lost 1, with 14 bases in between. Germline CDR1 is LGHNT and CDR2 is FRNRAP. This CDR3 is 16 amino acids long. CDR3 sequence reads: CASGWQGGGSYNEQFF. The CDR3 DNA is TGTGCTAGTGGTTGGCAGGGTGGTGGGTCCTACAATGAGCAGTTCTTC.

This clone was recorded once. The chain is built from TRBV19 and TRBJ1-5; 7 nucleotides agree with TRBD1. The CDR3 totals 14 residues. The V gene's germline CDR1 is LNHDA and CDR2 SQIVND (reference sequence). Trimming at V came to 9 bases and at J to 6 bases, leaving 11 bases not matched to a gene. DNA for the CDR3: TGTGCCAGCGAAGTCAGGGGGTCAGGTCAGCCCCAGCATTTT. This encodes CASEVRGSGQPQHF.

The chain has TRBV30 and TRBJ2-1; 7 bases are shared with TRBD2. The J segment lost 3 bases and the V segment lost 6 bases, leaving 5 bases of the junction unmatched. Germline CDR1 and CDR2: GTSNPN and SVGIG (reference sequence). CDR3 length: 13 residues. The CDR3 reads CACRSGGYNEQFF. CDR3 DNA sequence: TGTGCCTGCCGTTCGGGGGGCTACAATGAGCAGTTCTTC.

The chain combines TRBV15 with TRBJ1-3; TRBD1 matches at 7 bases. The CDR3 is 16 residues long. J gave up 2 bases and V 1 base, and 5 bases lay outside the gene matches. Germline loops: CDR1 LNHNV, CDR2 YYDKDF (reference sequence). The CDR3 nucleotides are TGTGCCACCAGCAGAGCCGGGACAGAAGCTGGAAACACCATATATTTT. This translates into CATSRAGTEAGNTIYF. Variable domain in full (rest from reference TRBV15 and TRBJ1-3): DAMVIQNPRYQVTQFGKPVTLSCSQTLNHNVMYWYQQKSSQAPKLLFHYYDKDFNNEADTPDNFQSRRPNTSFCFLDIRSPGLGDTAMYLCATSRAGTEAGNTIYFGEGSWLTVV.